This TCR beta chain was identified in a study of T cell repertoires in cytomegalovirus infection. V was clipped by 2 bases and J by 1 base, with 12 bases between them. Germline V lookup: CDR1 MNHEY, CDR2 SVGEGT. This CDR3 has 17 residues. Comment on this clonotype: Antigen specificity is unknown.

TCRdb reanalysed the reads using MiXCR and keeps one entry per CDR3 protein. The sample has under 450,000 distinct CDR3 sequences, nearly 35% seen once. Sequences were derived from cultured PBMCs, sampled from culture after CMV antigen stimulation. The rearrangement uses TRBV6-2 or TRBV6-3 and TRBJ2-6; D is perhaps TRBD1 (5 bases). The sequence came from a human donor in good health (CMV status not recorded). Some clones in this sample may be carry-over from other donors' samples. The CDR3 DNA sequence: TGTGCCAGCAGTTACCGACTGACAGAGTCTGGGGCCAACGTCCTGACTTTC. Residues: CASSYRLTESGANVLTF.